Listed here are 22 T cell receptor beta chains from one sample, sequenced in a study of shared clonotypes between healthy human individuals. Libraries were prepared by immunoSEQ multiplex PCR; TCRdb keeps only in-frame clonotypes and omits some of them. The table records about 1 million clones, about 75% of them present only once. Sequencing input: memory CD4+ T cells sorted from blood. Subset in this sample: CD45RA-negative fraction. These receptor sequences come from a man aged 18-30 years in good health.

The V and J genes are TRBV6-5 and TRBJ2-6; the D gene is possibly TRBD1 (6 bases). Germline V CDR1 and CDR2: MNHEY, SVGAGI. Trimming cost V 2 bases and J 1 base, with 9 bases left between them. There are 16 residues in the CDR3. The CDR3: CASSYTTGSGANVLTF. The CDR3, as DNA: TGTGCCAGCAGTTACACTACAGGGTCTGGGGCCAACGTCCTGACTTTC.

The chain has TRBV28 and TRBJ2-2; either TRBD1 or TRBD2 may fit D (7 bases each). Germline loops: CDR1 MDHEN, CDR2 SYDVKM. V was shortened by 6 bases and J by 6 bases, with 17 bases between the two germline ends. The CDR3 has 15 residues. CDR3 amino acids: CASRGGGGAAGELFF. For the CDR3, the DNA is TGTGCCAGCAGGGGGGGAGGGGGCGCAGCCGGGGAGCTGTTTTTT.

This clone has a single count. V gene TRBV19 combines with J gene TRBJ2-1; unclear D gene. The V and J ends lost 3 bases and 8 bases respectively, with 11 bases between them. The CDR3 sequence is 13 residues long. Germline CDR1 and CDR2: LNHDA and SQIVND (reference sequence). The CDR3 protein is CASSIQSIDEQFF. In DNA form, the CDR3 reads TGTGCCAGTAGTATTCAGTCCATCGATGAGCAGTTCTTC.

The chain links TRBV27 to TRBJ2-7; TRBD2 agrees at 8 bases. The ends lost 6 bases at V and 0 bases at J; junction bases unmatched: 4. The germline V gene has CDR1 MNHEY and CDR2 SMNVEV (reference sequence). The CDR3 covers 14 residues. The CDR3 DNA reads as TGTGCCAGCAGCATGAGCGGGAGCTCCTACGAGCAGTACTTC. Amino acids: CASSMSGSSYEQYF.

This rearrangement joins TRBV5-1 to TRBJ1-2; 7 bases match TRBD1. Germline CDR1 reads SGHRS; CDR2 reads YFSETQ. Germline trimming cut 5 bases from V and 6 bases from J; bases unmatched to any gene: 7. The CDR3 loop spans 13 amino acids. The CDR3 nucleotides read TGCGCCAGCAGAAGACAGGGAGTGGATGGCTACACCTTC. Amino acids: CASRRQGVDGYTF.

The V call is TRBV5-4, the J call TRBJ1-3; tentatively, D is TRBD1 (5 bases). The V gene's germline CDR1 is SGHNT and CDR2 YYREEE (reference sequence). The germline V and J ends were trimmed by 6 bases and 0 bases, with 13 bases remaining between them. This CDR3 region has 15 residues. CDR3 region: CASTQGGNSGNTIYF. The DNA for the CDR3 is TGTGCCAGCACCCAGGGAGGGAACTCTGGAAACACCATATATTTT.

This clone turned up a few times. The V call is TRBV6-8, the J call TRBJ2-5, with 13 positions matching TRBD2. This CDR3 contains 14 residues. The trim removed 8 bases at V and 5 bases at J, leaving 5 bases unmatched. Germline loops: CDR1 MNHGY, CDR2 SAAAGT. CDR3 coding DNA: TGTGCCAGCCGGGGACTAGCGGGAATGGAGACCCAGTACTTC. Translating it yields CASRGLAGMETQYF.

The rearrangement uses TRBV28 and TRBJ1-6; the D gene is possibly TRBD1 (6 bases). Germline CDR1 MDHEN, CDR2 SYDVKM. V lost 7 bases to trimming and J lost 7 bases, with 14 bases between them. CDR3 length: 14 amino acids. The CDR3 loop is CASKLGTYNSPLHF. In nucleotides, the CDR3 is TGTGCCAGCAAACTCGGGACATACAATTCACCCCTCCACTTT.

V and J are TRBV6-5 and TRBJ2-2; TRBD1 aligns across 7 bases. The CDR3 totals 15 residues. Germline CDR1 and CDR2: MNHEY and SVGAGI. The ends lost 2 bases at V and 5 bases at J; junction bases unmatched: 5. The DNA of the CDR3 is TGTGCCAGCAGTTACAAAGGGGGCAAAACCGGGGAGCTGTTTTTT. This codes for CASSYKGGKTGELFF.

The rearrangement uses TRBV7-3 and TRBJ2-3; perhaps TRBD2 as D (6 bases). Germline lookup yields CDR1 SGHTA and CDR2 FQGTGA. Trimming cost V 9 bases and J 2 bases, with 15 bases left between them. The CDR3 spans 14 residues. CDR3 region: CASRTTPFTDTQYF. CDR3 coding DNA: TGTGCCAGTCGGACTACACCCTTCACAGATACGCAGTATTTT. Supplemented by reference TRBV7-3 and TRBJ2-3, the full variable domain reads GAGVSQTPSNKVTEKGKYVELRCDPISGHTALYWYRQSLGQGPEFLIYFQGTGAADDSGLPNDRFFAVRPEGSVSTLKIQRTERGDSAVYLCASRTTPFTDTQYFGPGTRLTVL.

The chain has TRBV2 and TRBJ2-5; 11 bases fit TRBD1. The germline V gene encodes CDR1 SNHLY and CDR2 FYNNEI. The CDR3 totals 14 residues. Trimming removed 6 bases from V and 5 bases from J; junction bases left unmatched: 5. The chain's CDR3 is CASSAGQGVETQYF. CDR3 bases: TGTGCCAGCAGCGCGGGACAGGGGGTGGAGACCCAGTACTTC.

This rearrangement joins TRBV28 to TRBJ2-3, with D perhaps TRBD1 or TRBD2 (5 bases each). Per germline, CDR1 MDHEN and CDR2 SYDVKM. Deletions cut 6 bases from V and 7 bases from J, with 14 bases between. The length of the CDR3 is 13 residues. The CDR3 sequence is CASRPGPTNTQYF. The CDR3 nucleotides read TGTGCCAGCAGACCGGGACCTACAAATACGCAGTATTTT. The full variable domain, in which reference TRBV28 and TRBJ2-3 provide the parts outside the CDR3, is DVKVTQSSRYLVKRTGEKVFLECVQDMDHENMFWYRQDPGLGLRLIYFSYDVKMKEKGDIPEGYSVSREKKERFSLILESASTNQTSMYLCASRPGPTNTQYFGPGTRLTVL.

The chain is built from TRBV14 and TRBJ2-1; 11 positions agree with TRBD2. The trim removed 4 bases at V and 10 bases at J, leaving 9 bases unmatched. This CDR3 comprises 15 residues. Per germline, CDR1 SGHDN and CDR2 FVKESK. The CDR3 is CASSPGSGGGREQFF. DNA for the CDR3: TGTGCCAGCAGCCCCGGTAGCGGGGGGGGTCGGGAGCAGTTCTTC.

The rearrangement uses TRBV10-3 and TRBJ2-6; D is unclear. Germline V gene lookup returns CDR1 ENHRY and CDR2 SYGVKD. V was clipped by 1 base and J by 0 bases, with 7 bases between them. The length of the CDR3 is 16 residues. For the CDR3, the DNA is TGTGCCATCAGTGAGTACGGACGCTCTGGGGCCAACGTCCTGACTTTC. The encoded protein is CAISEYGRSGANVLTF.

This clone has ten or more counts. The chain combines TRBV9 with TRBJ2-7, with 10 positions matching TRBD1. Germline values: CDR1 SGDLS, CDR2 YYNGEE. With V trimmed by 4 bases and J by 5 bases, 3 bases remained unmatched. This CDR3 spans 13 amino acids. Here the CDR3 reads CASSLGTGDEQYF. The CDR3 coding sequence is TGTGCCAGCAGCCTCGGGACAGGGGACGAGCAGTACTTC. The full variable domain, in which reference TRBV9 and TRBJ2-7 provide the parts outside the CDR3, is DSGVTQTPKHLITATGQRVTLRCSPRSGDLSVYWYQQSLDQGLQFLIQYYNGEERAKGNILERFSAQQFPDLHSELNLSSLELGDSALYFCASSLGTGDEQYFGPGTRLTVT.

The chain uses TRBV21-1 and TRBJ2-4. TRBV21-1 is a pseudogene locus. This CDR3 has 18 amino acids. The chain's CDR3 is CASSKGTTSVLAKNIQYF. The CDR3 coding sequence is TGTGCCAGCAGCAAAGGCACAACGTCGGTGTTAGCCAAAAACATTCAGTACTTC.

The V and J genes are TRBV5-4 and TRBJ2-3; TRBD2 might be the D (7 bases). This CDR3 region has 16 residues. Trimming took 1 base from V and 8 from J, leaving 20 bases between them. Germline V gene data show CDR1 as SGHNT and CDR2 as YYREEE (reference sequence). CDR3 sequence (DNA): TGTGCCAGCAGCTTGATAGCGGCTGGGGGGGCTGGTACGCAGTATTTT. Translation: CASSLIAAGGAGTQYF.

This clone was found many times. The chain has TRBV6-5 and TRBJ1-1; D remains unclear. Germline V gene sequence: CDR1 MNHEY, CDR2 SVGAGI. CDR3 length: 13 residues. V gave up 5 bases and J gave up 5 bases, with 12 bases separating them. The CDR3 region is CASSPPARTEAFF. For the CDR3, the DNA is TGTGCCAGCAGTCCACCGGCGAGGACTGAAGCTTTCTTT.

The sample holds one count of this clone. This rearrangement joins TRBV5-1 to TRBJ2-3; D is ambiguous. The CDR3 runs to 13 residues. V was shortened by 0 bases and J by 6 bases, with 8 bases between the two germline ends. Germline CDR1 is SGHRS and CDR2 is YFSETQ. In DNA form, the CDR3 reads TGCGCCAGCAGCTTGGTATTCGGGGATACGCAGTATTTT. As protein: CASSLVFGDTQYF.

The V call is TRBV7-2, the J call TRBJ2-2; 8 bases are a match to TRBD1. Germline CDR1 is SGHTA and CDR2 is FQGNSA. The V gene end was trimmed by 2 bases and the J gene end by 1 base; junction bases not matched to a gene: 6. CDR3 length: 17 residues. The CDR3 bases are TGTGCCAGCAGCTTACCGTCAGGGGGCAGGAACACCGGGGAGCTGTTTTTT. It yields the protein CASSLPSGGRNTGELFF.

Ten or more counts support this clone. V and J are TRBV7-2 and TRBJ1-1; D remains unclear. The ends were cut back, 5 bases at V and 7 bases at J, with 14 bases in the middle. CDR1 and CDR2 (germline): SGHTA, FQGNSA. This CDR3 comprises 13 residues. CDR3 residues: CASSLRAGIEAFF. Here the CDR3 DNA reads TGTGCCAGCAGCCTGAGGGCGGGGATTGAAGCTTTCTTT.

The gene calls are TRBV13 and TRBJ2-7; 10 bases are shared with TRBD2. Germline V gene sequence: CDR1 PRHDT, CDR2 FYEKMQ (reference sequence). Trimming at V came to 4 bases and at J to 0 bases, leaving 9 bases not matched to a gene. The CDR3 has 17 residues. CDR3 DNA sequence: TGTGCCAGCAGCTCCTACGGACTAGCGGAAAGCTCCTACGAGCAGTACTTC. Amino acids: CASSSYGLAESSYEQYF.